These 21 T cell receptor beta chains were sequenced from one sample in a study of blood T cell repertoires in COVID-19. Sequencing used immunoSEQ multiplex PCR; TCRdb keeps in-frame clones, though not all of them. The sample lists about 55,000 clones; around 80% were seen once. Source material: peripheral blood. The receptors were gathered from a human donor in a cohort sampled during active or convalescent COVID-19.

The chain couples TRBV2 to TRBJ1-2, with TRBD1 identical over 7 bases. Germline-derived CDR1 and CDR2 are SNHLY and FYNNEI. This CDR3 has 13 amino acids. The junction had 6 bases not matched to a gene; V was cut back by 5 bases and J by 6 bases. In DNA, the CDR3 is TGTGCCAGCAGTACCACAGGGGTTGATGGCTACACCTTC. Encoded protein: CASSTTGVDGYTF.

V is TRBV4-1 and J is TRBJ1-2, with TRBD1 identical over 7 bases. Germline lookup yields CDR1 MGHRA and CDR2 YSYEKL. The CDR3 extends over 16 amino acids. V was clipped by 0 bases and J by 4 bases; unmatched bases: 8. Here the CDR3 DNA reads TGCGCCAGCAGCCAAGAGGACCGGTGGACAGGCTATGGCTACACCTTC. Translating gives CASSQEDRWTGYGYTF.

This chain joins TRBV9 and TRBJ1-1; D possibly corresponds to TRBD1 (5 bases). The V gene's germline CDR1 is SGDLS and CDR2 YYNGEE. V was cut by 4 bases and J by 2 bases, with 12 bases left in between. This CDR3 contains 14 residues. This CDR3 reads CASSLDSLNTEAFF. The CDR3 DNA is TGTGCCAGCAGCCTCGACAGCCTTAACACTGAAGCTTTCTTT.

The chain couples TRBV2 to TRBJ2-2; 7 positions agree with TRBD1. The ends lost 6 bases at V and 5 bases at J; junction bases unmatched: 9. This CDR3 contains 15 residues. CDR1 and CDR2 from the germline V gene are SNHLY and FYNNEI. CDR3 in DNA: TGTGCCAGCAGCTCCCGACAGGGTAAAACCGGGGAGCTGTTTTTT. Amino acid sequence: CASSSRQGKTGELFF.

V and J are TRBV3-1 (or the pseudogene TRBV3-2) and TRBJ1-5; D gene unclear. V was cut by 0 bases and J by 1 base, with 4 bases left in between. The CDR3 totals 14 residues. Germline-derived CDR1 and CDR2 are LGHDT and YNNKEL (reference sequence). In nucleotides, the CDR3 is TGTGCCAGCAGCCAAGATCAAAGCAATCAGCCCCAGCATTTT. It translates to CASSQDQSNQPQHF.

The CDR3 loop reads CASRIGREDGYTF. The CDR3 bases are TGTGCCAGCAGGATAGGCAGGGAGGATGGCTACACCTTC. The gene calls are TRBV2 and TRBJ1-2; D perhaps matches TRBD1 (5 bases). CDR1 is SNHLY, CDR2 FYNNEI, per germline. The CDR3 has 13 residues. V was pared by 6 bases and J by 6 bases, with 14 bases between.

The chain carries TRBV13 and TRBJ2-1; 8 bases are shared with TRBD2. The CDR3 contains 16 residues. With V trimmed by 5 bases and J by 5 bases, 11 bases remained unmatched. Germline loops: CDR1 PRHDT, CDR2 FYEKMQ (reference sequence). CDR3 DNA sequence: TGTGCCAGCAGCCCATCCTCGGGGGGGGGTAACAATGAGCAGTTCTTC. The encoded protein is CASSPSSGGGNNEQFF.

This chain joins TRBV4-2 and TRBJ1-2, with D possibly matching TRBD1 (6 bases). There are 17 residues in the CDR3. The germline CDR1 and CDR2 sequences are LGHNA and YNFKEQ. Trimming stripped 3 bases from V and 7 bases from J, with 24 bases between. Written as DNA, the CDR3 is TGTGCCAGCAGCCAGGCAGACAGGACCCGACACGGAGGTGGCTACACCTTC. It encodes CASSQADRTRHGGGYTF.

This chain links TRBV6-5 with TRBJ1-5; a weak D match, TRBD1 (5 bases). This CDR3 is built from 14 residues. Trimming removed 5 bases from V and 4 bases from J, with 12 bases in between. The V gene's germline CDR1 is MNHEY and CDR2 SVGAGI. CDR3 sequence (DNA): TGTGCCAGCAGTCGCAGACAGTCAAATCAGCCCCAGCATTTT. It yields the protein CASSRRQSNQPQHF.

The genes are TRBV5-4 and TRBJ1-1, with D perhaps matching TRBD1 (6 bases). V was trimmed by 5 bases and J by 0 bases, leaving 11 bases between them. The CDR3 extends over 14 amino acids. Germline CDR1 is SGHNT and CDR2 is YYREEE (reference sequence). This chain's CDR3 is CASSMAGVNTEAFF. CDR3 DNA: TGTGCCAGCAGTATGGCAGGGGTGAACACTGAAGCTTTCTTT.

The chain recombines TRBV7-5 with TRBJ2-7; TRBD1 is taken as the D call from the table, unchecked against the DNA. TRBV7-5 is a pseudogene segment. The CDR3 has 20 amino acids. CDR3 DNA sequence: TGTGCCAGAAGCTTAGGGGCCCTGGACAGGGCCCAGGAGGGGGACTACGAGCAGTACTTC. It codes for CARSLGALDRAQEGDYEQYF.

J is TRBJ2-3 and V is TRBV2, with TRBD2 identical over 11 bases. Germline lookup yields CDR1 SNHLY and CDR2 FYNNEI. Trimming took 4 bases from V and 6 from J; bases not matched to a gene: 6. The CDR3 spans 15 residues. The CDR3 coding sequence is TGTGCCAGCAGTGCTGTCTTAGCGGGGGGGGATACGCAGTATTTT. Protein: CASSAVLAGGDTQYF.

This clone was observed a few times. The chain employs TRBV7-6 and TRBJ1-3; the D is unclear. The CDR3 spans 16 residues. CDR1 SGHVS and CDR2 FNYEAQ come from the germline V gene. Trimming removed 2 bases from V and 1 base from J, with 12 bases in between. CDR3 DNA: TGTGCCAGCAGCTTACCCGCTGGAGGTTCTGGAAACACCATATATTTT. Protein: CASSLPAGGSGNTIYF.

V usage is TRBV2 and J usage is TRBJ2-7, with 9 nucleotides matching TRBD1. CDR1 and CDR2 (germline): SNHLY, FYNNEI. This CDR3 comprises 13 residues. V shed 6 bases, J shed 3 bases, and the junction held 3 bases outside the gene matches. CDR3 region: CASRGQGFYEQYF. Written as DNA, the CDR3 is TGTGCCAGCAGAGGACAGGGGTTCTACGAGCAGTACTTC.

The chain is built from TRBV4-3 and TRBJ1-2, with D tentatively TRBD1 (6 bases). CDR3 length: 15 residues. Germline V gene lookup returns CDR1 LGHNA and CDR2 YSLEER. V gave up 0 bases and J gave up 1 base, with 9 bases separating them. CDR3 protein: CASSQDRQDNYGYTF. CDR3 sequence (DNA): TGCGCCAGCAGCCAAGACCGACAGGATAACTATGGCTACACCTTC.

V and J are TRBV5-6 and TRBJ2-4, with D possibly being TRBD2 (5 bases). This CDR3 contains 18 residues. The germline gives CDR1 SGHDT, CDR2 YYEEEE. Trimming shortened V by 4 bases and J by 0 bases, and 20 bases separated the two germline ends. The CDR3 here is CASSPSFASSIAKNIQYF. The DNA for the CDR3 is TGTGCCAGCAGCCCGTCCTTCGCTAGCTCAATAGCCAAAAACATTCAGTACTTC. Supplemented by reference TRBV5-6 and TRBJ2-4, the full variable domain reads DAGVTQSPTHLIKTRGQQVTLRCSPKSGHDTVSWYQQALGQGPQFIFQYYEEEERQRGNFPDRFSGHQFPNYSSELNVNALLLGDSALYLCASSPSFASSIAKNIQYFGAGTRLSVL.

This clone was observed a handful of times. J is TRBJ2-5 and V is TRBV11-2; 11 nucleotides align to TRBD2. V lost 0 bases to trimming and J lost 5 bases; unmatched junction nucleotides: 11. The CDR3 consists of 18 residues. The germline V gene has CDR1 SGHAT and CDR2 FQNNGV. CDR3 loop: CASSLDLPSGGLPETQYF. Here the CDR3 DNA reads TGTGCCAGCAGCTTAGATCTTCCTAGCGGGGGGCTTCCGGAGACCCAGTACTTC.

J is TRBJ1-6 and V is TRBV2; no definite D call. Germline V gives CDR1 SNHLY, CDR2 FYNNEI. This CDR3 contains 15 residues. V gave up 1 base and J gave up 6 bases, with 10 bases separating them. CDR3 nucleotide sequence: TGTGCCAGCAGTGAAGGAGGGAGTGGTAATTCACCCCTCCACTTT. This codes for CASSEGGSGNSPLHF. The full variable domain, completed using reference TRBV2 and TRBJ1-6, is EPEVTQTPSHQVTQMGQEVILRCVPISNHLYFYWYRQILGQKVEFLVSFYNNEISEKSEIFDDQFSVERPDGSNFTLKIRSTKLEDSAMYFCASSEGGSGNSPLHFGNGTRLTVT.

J is TRBJ2-7 and V is TRBV27, with 7 bases fitting TRBD1. CDR1 MNHEY and CDR2 SMNVEV come from the germline V gene (reference sequence). With 5 bases clipped from V and 5 bases from J, the junction kept 9 bases outside the gene matches. The CDR3 runs to 14 residues. The CDR3 spells CASSGDSGPHEQYF. CDR3 nucleotide sequence: TGTGCCAGCAGTGGGGACAGCGGCCCCCACGAGCAGTACTTC.

The chain is built from TRBV18 and TRBJ2-5; 10 bases align to TRBD2. The length of the CDR3 is 17 residues. After removal of 2 bases from V and 4 bases from J, the junction contained 10 bases not matched to a gene. CDR1 KGHSH and CDR2 LQKENI come from the germline V gene. The DNA for the CDR3 is TGTGCCAGCTCACCAGGGCTAGCGGGGGCCTCGGCAGAGACCCAGTACTTC. It translates to CASSPGLAGASAETQYF. The variable domain in full, completed from reference TRBV18 and TRBJ2-5, reads NAGVMQNPRHLVRRRGQEARLRCSPMKGHSHVYWYRQLPEEGLKFMVYLQKENIIDESGMPKERFSAEFPKEGPSILRIQQVVRGDSAAYFCASSPGLAGASAETQYFGPGTRLLVL.

This clone was detected once. The V gene is TRBV19, the J gene TRBJ1-1; D is unclear. The germline CDR1 and CDR2 sequences are LNHDA and SQIVND (reference sequence). This CDR3 contains 12 residues. Trimming stripped 6 bases from V and 1 base from J, with 6 bases between. The CDR3 spells CASRTGNTEAFF. DNA of the CDR3: TGTGCCAGTAGAACCGGGAACACTGAAGCTTTCTTT.